These T cell receptor beta chains were read from a single sample in a study of regulatory T cells in long-lasting Graves disease. TCRdb independently ran MiXCR on the multiplex PCR reads; one entry per CDR3 protein. Among around 450,000 distinct CDR3 sequences listed, about 15% were seen once. The data also belong to a second study, concerning T cells in Graves' hyperthyroidism and ophthalmopathy.

The starting material was peripheral blood mononuclear cells (PBMCs), obtained at new diagnosis, from a patient treated with antithyroid drugs. Every receptor here comes from a woman in her thirties with Graves disease. The CDR3 runs from the conserved cysteine through the conserved F or W. Each record gives: J gene, CDR3 length, V gene, D gene, clone size, CDR3 protein, CDR3 DNA. A D gene is named only where the DNA matches it firmly. Not all rows give a size; the values are once, few, many and, for expanded clones, a class.

TRBJ2-5 | 15 | TRBV5-1 | TRBD1 | few | CASSYRDRAYNEQYF | TGCGCCAGCAGTTACCGGGACAGGGCCTACAATGAGCAGTACTTC
TRBJ2-5 | 14 | TRBV10-1 | NA | NA | CASSQGGLQETQYF | TGCGCCAGCAGTCAGGGGGGCCTCCAAGAGACCCAGTACTTC
TRBJ1-2 | 16 | TRBV12-3/TRBV12-4 | NA | few | CASSGWTAGGGYGYTF | TGTGCCAGCAGTGGGTGGACCGCCGGAGGGGGCTATGGCTACACCTTC
TRBJ2-3 | 15 | TRBV25-1 | NA | few | CASSEEFQLTDTQYF | TGTGCCAGCAGTGAAGAGTTTCAGCTCACAGATACGCAGTATTTT
TRBJ2-7 | 15 | TRBV12-3/TRBV12-4 | NA | many | CASSSQKWAAYEQYF | TGTGCCAGCAGTTCACAAAAGTGGGCGGCCTACGAGCAGTACTTC
TRBJ2-1 | 15 | TRBV11-2 | NA | few | CASSSTLISYNEQFF | TGTGCCAGCAGCTCGACTCTGATCTCCTACAATGAGCAGTTCTTC
TRBJ1-5 | 15 | TRBV10-3 | NA | NA | CAIRSGKRGNQPQHF | TGTGCCATCAGGTCAGGGAAAAGGGGCAATCAGCCCCAGCATTTT
TRBJ1-6 | 15 | TRBV27 | NA | many | CASRDTGLYNSPLHF | TGTGCCAGCCGGGATACCGGACTTTATAATTCACCCCTCCACTTT
TRBJ2-5 | 11 | TRBV6-2/TRBV6-3 | NA | NA | CASSYFETQYF | TGTGCCAGCAGTTACTTTGAGACCCAGTACTTC
TRBJ2-4 | 14 | TRBV12-3/TRBV12-4 | NA | many | CASSFGGYENIQYF | TGTGCCAGCAGTTTTGGAGGTTATGAAAACATTCAGTACTTC
TRBJ2-7 | 16 | TRBV7-9 | TRBD1 | many | CASSLYRTGGAYEQYF | TGTGCCAGCAGCTTATACCGGACAGGGGGGGCCTACGAGCAGTACTTC
TRBJ2-1 | 16 | TRBV11-2 | TRBD2 | many | CASSRSGTGAYNEQFF | TGTGCCAGCAGCCGTAGCGGGACCGGCGCCTACAATGAGCAGTTCTTC
TRBJ2-2 | 16 | TRBV5-1 | NA | NA | CASTDGTPGRAGELFF | TGCGCCAGCACCGACGGGACACCGGGACGGGCCGGGGAGCTGTTTTTT
TRBJ2-7 | 17 | TRBV6-5 | TRBD2 | NA | CASSYPRTSGGSYKQYF | TGTGCCAGCAGTTACCCGCGCACTAGCGGGGGCTCCTACAAGCAGTACTTC
TRBJ2-5 | 16 | TRBV7-9 | TRBD2 | many | CASSPPLAGVSLAQYF | TGTGCCAGCAGCCCGCCACTAGCGGGGGTTTCCTTAGCCCAGTACTTC
TRBJ1-1 | 15 | TRBV9 | TRBD1 | NA | CASSLTWTGRTEAFF | TGTGCCAGCAGTCTCACTTGGACAGGGAGGACTGAAGCTTTCTTT
TRBJ2-7 | 14 | TRBV9 | NA | NA | CASSVGGDPYEQYF | TGTGCCAGCAGCGTAGGAGGGGATCCCTACGAGCAGTACTTC
TRBJ2-7 | 15 | TRBV20-1 | NA | many | CSARRMGGGDYEQYF | TGCAGTGCTAGGAGGATGGGAGGGGGAGACTACGAGCAGTACTTC
TRBJ2-5 | 18 | TRBV27 | NA | many | CASSLSIVSTGSLETQYF | TGTGCCAGCAGTTTATCTATTGTGTCCACCGGTAGCTTAGAGACCCAGTACTTC
TRBJ2-5 | 17 | TRBV4-2 | TRBD2 | NA | CASSQDSGLAGVETQYF | TGTGCCAGCAGCCAAGATTCCGGACTAGCGGGAGTTGAGACCCAGTACTTC
TRBJ2-2 | 14 | TRBV5-6 | TRBD1 | NA | CASSFGTDTGELFF | TGTGCCAGCAGCTTTGGGACAGACACCGGGGAGCTGTTTTTT
TRBJ2-2 | 17 | TRBV9 | TRBD2 | NA | CASGSGTSGRQGGELFF | TGTGCCAGCGGCTCCGGGACTAGCGGGAGGCAAGGCGGGGAGCTGTTTTTT
TRBJ1-1 | 18 | TRBV30 | TRBD1 | few | CAWSVRRTGTDQNTEAFF | TGTGCCTGGAGTGTACGGAGGACAGGGACAGACCAGAACACTGAAGCTTTCTTT